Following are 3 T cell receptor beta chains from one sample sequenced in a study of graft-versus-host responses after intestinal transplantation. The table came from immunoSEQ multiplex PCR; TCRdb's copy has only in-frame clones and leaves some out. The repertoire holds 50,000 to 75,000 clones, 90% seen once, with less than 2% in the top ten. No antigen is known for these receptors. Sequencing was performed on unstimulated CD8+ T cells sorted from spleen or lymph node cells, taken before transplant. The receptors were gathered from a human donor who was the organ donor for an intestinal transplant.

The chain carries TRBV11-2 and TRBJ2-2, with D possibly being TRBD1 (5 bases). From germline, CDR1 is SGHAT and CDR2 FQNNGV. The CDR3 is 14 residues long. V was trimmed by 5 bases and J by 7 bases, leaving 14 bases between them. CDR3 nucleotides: TGTGCCAGCAGCCCCTCAGGGCTCAACGGGGAGCTGTTTTTT. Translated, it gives CASSPSGLNGELFF.

The CDR3 loop is CAWSGGQGWDEQYF. Written as DNA, the CDR3 is TGTGCCTGGAGTGGGGGACAGGGGTGGGACGAGCAGTACTTC. The chain uses TRBV30 and TRBJ2-7; TRBD1 matches at 10 bases. After removal of 1 base from V and 5 bases from J, the junction contained 5 bases not matched to a gene. This CDR3 is built from 14 residues. Germline V CDR1 and CDR2: GTSNPN, SVGIG (reference sequence). The full variable domain, in which reference TRBV30 and TRBJ2-7 provide the parts outside the CDR3, is SQTIHQWPATLVQPVGSPLSLECTVEGTSNPNLYWYRQAAGRGLQLLFYSVGIGQISSEVPQNLSASRPQDRQFILSSKKLLLSDSGFYLCAWSGGQGWDEQYFGPGTRLTVT.

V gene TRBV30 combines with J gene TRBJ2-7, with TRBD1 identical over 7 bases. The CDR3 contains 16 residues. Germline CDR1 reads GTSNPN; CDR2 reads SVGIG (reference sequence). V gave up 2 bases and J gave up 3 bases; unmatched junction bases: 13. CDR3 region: CAWSPPWQDRDYEQYF. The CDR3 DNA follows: TGTGCCTGGAGTCCCCCCTGGCAAGACAGGGACTACGAGCAGTACTTC. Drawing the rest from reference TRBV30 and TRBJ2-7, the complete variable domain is SQTIHQWPATLVQPVGSPLSLECTVEGTSNPNLYWYRQAAGRGLQLLFYSVGIGQISSEVPQNLSASRPQDRQFILSSKKLLLSDSGFYLCAWSPPWQDRDYEQYFGPGTRLTVT.